These 8 T cell receptor beta chains came from one sample sequenced in a study of a mutant IDH1 vaccine in newly diagnosed glioma. Their antigens remain unidentified. Sequencing was performed with immunoSEQ multiplex PCR; in TCRdb, only in-frame clones are kept and a portion is missing. This sample has about 62,000 clones, with about 91% found just once. Time point meaning: week 11, during vaccination. Doses consisted of 300 ug of mutant IDH1 20-mer peptide each, paired with topical imiquimod. The sequenced sample was PBMCs, obtained from a glioma patient whose treatment included an IDH1 peptide vaccine. These receptors were taken from a middle-aged man with glioma.

This clone is a singleton in its sample. The chain employs TRBV19 and TRBJ1-1, with 8 bases aligning to TRBD1. V lost 5 bases, J lost 1 base, and 3 bases stayed unmatched. The germline V gene encodes CDR1 LNHDA and CDR2 SQIVND (reference sequence). The length of the CDR3 is 14 residues. In DNA form, the CDR3 reads TGTGCCAGTAGTTTACAGGGGGGGAACACTGAAGCTTTCTTT. This sequence encodes CASSLQGGNTEAFF.

This clone was seen only once. The genes are TRBV5-1 and TRBJ2-2; no clear D. V gave up 0 bases and J gave up 8 bases, with 11 bases separating them. Germline V gene data show CDR1 as SGHRS and CDR2 as YFSETQ. The CDR3 has 14 amino acids. The chain's CDR3 is CASSLGLDFGELFF. The CDR3 DNA follows: TGCGCCAGCAGCTTGGGGCTAGACTTTGGGGAGCTGTTTTTT. The full variable domain, in which reference TRBV5-1 and TRBJ2-2 provide the parts outside the CDR3, is KAGVTQTPRYLIKTRGQQVTLSCSPISGHRSVSWYQQTPGQGLQFLFEYFSETQRNKGNFPGRFSGRQFSNSRSEMNVSTLELGDSALYLCASSLGLDFGELFFGEGSRLTVL.

The V and J genes are TRBV6-1 and TRBJ1-1, with D uncertain. The V end lost 2 bases, the J end lost 2 bases, and 15 bases lay between the germline ends. The CDR3 is 16 residues long. Germline V lookup: CDR1 MNHNS, CDR2 SASEGT. The CDR3 DNA sequence: TGTGCCAGCAGTGAATCTCAGAGGTCGGCAAACACTGAAGCTTTCTTT. It yields the protein CASSESQRSANTEAFF.

J is TRBJ1-5 and V is TRBV19, with unresolved D. CDR1 is LNHDA and CDR2 is SQIVND in the germline V gene (reference sequence). With 3 bases removed from V and 6 bases from J, the gap between germline ends came to 9 bases. This CDR3 has 13 residues. DNA of the CDR3: TGTGCCAGTAGTATTGAGGGTCGTCAGCCCCAGCATTTT. Its translation: CASSIEGRQPQHF.

This sequence joins TRBV5-4 and TRBJ1-1, with D hard to call. CDR3 length: 12 residues. Germline loops: CDR1 SGHNT, CDR2 YYREEE (reference sequence). V was clipped by 5 bases and J by 8 bases, with 13 bases between them. In DNA form, the CDR3 reads TGTGCCAGCAGGTCCGAGGGCAGGGAAGCTTTCTTT. Translated, it gives CASRSEGREAFF.

This chain connects TRBV5-8 to TRBJ2-7; D gene ambiguous. V gave up 4 bases and J gave up 7 bases, with 6 bases separating them. CDR1 and CDR2 from the germline V gene are SGHTS and YDEGEE. CDR3 length: 10 amino acids. The CDR3 sequence is CASSPGEQYV. The CDR3 region has the DNA TGTGCCAGCAGCCCGGGTGAGCAGTACGTC.

Only a few counts were recorded for this clone. The chain is built from TRBV29-1 and TRBJ1-1, with TRBD1 identical over 7 bases. With 3 bases clipped from V and 6 bases from J, the junction kept 4 bases outside the gene matches. The CDR3 runs to 12 residues. Germline V gene data show CDR1 as SQVTM and CDR2 as ANQGSEA. The CDR3 nucleotides read TGCAGCGTTGACAGGGGGGGAGCTGAAGCTTTCTTT. It specifies CSVDRGGAEAFF.

The V gene is TRBV7-2, the J gene TRBJ2-5; TRBD2 might be the D (7 bases). The CDR3 spans 15 residues. Germline-derived CDR1 and CDR2 are SGHTA and FQGNSA. V gave up 8 bases and J gave up 4 bases, with 20 bases separating them. The CDR3 reads CASGPLSGGAETQYF. In DNA, the CDR3 is TGTGCCAGCGGCCCCCTCAGTGGGGGGGCAGAGACCCAGTACTTC.